Each of the 22 T cell receptor beta chains below was sequenced from the same sample in a study of blood T cell repertoires in COVID-19. Produced via immunoSEQ multiplex PCR; TCRdb's table is partial and in-frame only. The sample lists approximately 220,000 clones, approximately 84% seen once, with about 2.4% in the top ten. Material: peripheral blood. These receptors were taken from a woman in her fifties or sixties with acute or convalescent COVID-19.

The gene calls are TRBV2 and TRBJ2-1; 8 positions match TRBD2. The CDR3 has 15 residues. Germline V gene sequence: CDR1 SNHLY, CDR2 FYNNEI. Losses at the gene ends were 6 bases for V and 6 bases for J; bases not matched to a gene: 10. CDR3 in amino acids: CASSLGAGGGNEQFF. The DNA of the CDR3 is TGTGCCAGCAGCCTCGGGGCGGGGGGAGGCAATGAGCAGTTCTTC.

The J gene is TRBJ2-1, the V gene TRBV18; D perhaps matches TRBD2 (5 bases). The CDR3 is made up of 17 amino acids. V gave up 0 bases and J gave up 1 base, with 13 bases separating them. Germline CDR1 KGHSH, CDR2 LQKENI. CDR3 in amino acids: CASSPPAGRTSYNEQFF. The DNA of the CDR3 is TGTGCCAGCTCACCACCGGCGGGCAGAACTTCCTACAATGAGCAGTTCTTC.

The V and J genes are TRBV19 and TRBJ1-3; 9 bases agree with TRBD1. This CDR3 is 16 amino acids long. V was pared by 9 bases and J by 5 bases, with 14 bases of the junction left unmatched. CDR1 is LNHDA and CDR2 is SQIVND in the germline V gene (reference sequence). CDR3 bases: TGTGCCAGCACCAAGCACGGGGGACAGGGACGAAACACCATATATTTT. Translated: CASTKHGGQGRNTIYF.

The chain combines TRBV28 with TRBJ1-6; tentative D call: TRBD1 (6 bases). Trimming took off 4 bases at V and 10 bases at J, with 20 bases between the two ends. CDR1 is MDHEN and CDR2 is SYDVKM in the germline V gene. The CDR3 is 16 amino acids. Here the CDR3 reads CASSSYMDSTDSPLHF. In DNA, the CDR3 is TGTGCCAGCAGTTCCTATATGGACAGTACGGACTCACCCCTCCACTTT.

This clone has just a few counts. This chain uses TRBV30 with TRBJ1-4; 10 bases map to TRBD1. Germline V lookup: CDR1 GTSNPN, CDR2 SVGIG (reference sequence). This CDR3 has 17 amino acids. Germline trimming cut 2 bases from V and 5 bases from J; bases unmatched to any gene: 11. In nucleotides, the CDR3 is TGTGCCTGGAGTCGGGGACAGGGGTCAGGGCGAAATGAAAAACTGTTTTTT. It codes for CAWSRGQGSGRNEKLFF.

The V gene is TRBV7-3, the J gene TRBJ2-7; D unresolved. Trimming left V 1 base short and J 5 bases short, with 9 bases between. In germline, CDR1 is SGHTA, CDR2 FQGTGA. There are 13 residues in the CDR3. This CDR3 reads CASSLRPQDEQYF. Written as DNA, the CDR3 is TGTGCCAGCAGCTTAAGGCCCCAGGACGAGCAGTACTTC. Full variable domain (rest looked up from reference TRBV7-3 and TRBJ2-7): GAGVSQTPSNKVTEKGKYVELRCDPISGHTALYWYRQSLGQGPEFLIYFQGTGAADDSGLPNDRFFAVRPEGSVSTLKIQRTERGDSAVYLCASSLRPQDEQYFGPGTRLTVT.

This chain links TRBV27 with TRBJ2-5; the match to TRBD1 covers 8 bases. The CDR3 contains 15 residues. Germline V gene data show CDR1 as MNHEY and CDR2 as SMNVEV (reference sequence). J gave up 7 bases and V 5 bases, and 12 bases lay outside the gene matches. CDR3 bases: TGTGCCAGCAGTGGGCGGGACAGGAGCCCGGGGACCCAGTACTTC. Amino acid sequence: CASSGRDRSPGTQYF.

The J gene is TRBJ2-5, the V gene TRBV30; 9 bases align to TRBD2. CDR1 and CDR2 from the germline V gene are GTSNPN and SVGIG (reference sequence). This CDR3 has 15 amino acids. J gave up 1 base and V 2 bases, and 5 bases lay outside the gene matches. The CDR3 coding sequence is TGTGCCTGGAGTATAATAGCGGGGGCCCAAGAGACCCAGTACTTC. Protein sequence: CAWSIIAGAQETQYF. Full variable domain (outside the CDR3, taken from reference TRBV30 and TRBJ2-5): SQTIHQWPATLVQPVGSPLSLECTVEGTSNPNLYWYRQAAGRGLQLLFYSVGIGQISSEVPQNLSASRPQDRQFILSSKKLLLSDSGFYLCAWSIIAGAQETQYFGPGTRLLVL.

V usage is TRBV11-2 and J usage is TRBJ1-1, with 8 bases aligning to TRBD1. This CDR3 contains 12 residues. Germline assignment: CDR1 SGHAT and CDR2 FQNNGV. Germline trimming cut 5 bases from V and 9 bases from J; bases unmatched to any gene: 5. DNA for the CDR3: TGTGCCAGCAGCGATTCAGGGGGCCAAGCTTTCTTT. Protein: CASSDSGGQAFF.

The chain recombines TRBV2 with TRBJ2-2; D not certain. Germline CDR1 SNHLY, CDR2 FYNNEI. The V gene lost 8 bases and the J gene lost 6 bases, with 13 bases spanning the gap. The CDR3 loop spans 13 amino acids. The CDR3 here is CASETRRAGELFF. The CDR3 nucleotides read TGTGCCAGCGAGACACGGCGCGCCGGGGAGCTGTTTTTT.

J is TRBJ1-2 and V is TRBV5-5; TRBD1 might be the D (6 bases). V lost 2 bases to trimming and J lost 2 bases, with 10 bases between them. There are 14 residues in the CDR3. Germline CDR1 SGHKS, CDR2 YYEKEE (reference sequence). For the CDR3, the DNA is TGTGCCAGCAGCTTATTTACAGGGAACTATGGCTACACCTTC. Amino acid sequence: CASSLFTGNYGYTF.

The CDR3 DNA is TGTGCCAGCAGCCAAGGGGCCAGGGATAGGGGCTACACCTTC. Its protein is CASSQGARDRGYTF. The chain recombines TRBV3-1 (or the pseudogene TRBV3-2) with TRBJ1-2, with D possibly matching TRBD1 (5 bases). The CDR3 sequence is 14 residues long. Germline V CDR1 and CDR2: LGHDT, YNNKEL (reference sequence). V dropped 1 base and J dropped 8 bases, with 14 bases sitting between them.

The chain is built from TRBV11-3 and TRBJ1-1, with D unclear. Germline V gene data show CDR1 as SGHNT and CDR2 as YENEEA. The CDR3 has 13 amino acids. With 5 bases removed from V and 10 bases from J, the gap between germline ends came to 17 bases. The CDR3 DNA reads TGTGCCAGCAGCCCTCGAGATGGAGCGGCAGCTTTCTTT. It specifies CASSPRDGAAAFF.

A remark on this clone: The sample has other DNA sequences that encode this CDR3 too. V is TRBV9 and J is TRBJ1-1, with D uncertain. The CDR3 loop spans 14 amino acids. Germline assignment: CDR1 SGDLS and CDR2 YYNGEE. Trimming pared 0 bases from V and 2 bases from J, leaving 8 bases between. CDR3 nucleotides: TGTGCCAGCAGCGTAGCCCCAGGCAACACTGAAGCTTTCTTT. Its protein is CASSVAPGNTEAFF.

This rearrangement joins TRBV5-1 to TRBJ2-7, with D perhaps matching TRBD1 (5 bases). Germline V gives CDR1 SGHRS, CDR2 YFSETQ. V was shortened by 4 bases and J by 5 bases, with 16 bases between the two germline ends. The CDR3 has 14 residues. CDR3 nucleotides: TGCGCCAGCAGCGTGGACCCCCAGACAGACGAGCAGTACTTC. Protein product: CASSVDPQTDEQYF.

The DNA of the CDR3 is TGTGCCAGCAGCTTGTACGGGGGGCCGGATACGCAGTATTTT. It codes for CASSLYGGPDTQYF. The rearrangement joins TRBV5-4 to TRBJ2-3; D might be TRBD2 (7 bases). The V gene lost 1 base and the J gene lost 6 bases, with 12 bases spanning the gap. Germline V CDR1 and CDR2: SGHNT, YYREEE (reference sequence). The length of the CDR3 is 14 residues.

Concerning this clone itself: At one boundary the junction diverges from the germline segment, which might be a read error. V is TRBV27 and J is TRBJ1-2; 11 bases match TRBD1. Germline lookup yields CDR1 MNHEY and CDR2 SMNVEV (reference sequence). This CDR3 spans 19 amino acids. CDR3 loop: CASSLSVAQSGQGDYCYTF. Written as DNA, the CDR3 is TGTGCCAGCAGTTTATCGGTTGCCCAATCGGGACAGGGGGACTATTGCTACACCTTC.

The chain employs TRBV11-2 and TRBJ2-7; TRBD2 agrees at 12 bases. With 4 bases clipped from V and 7 bases from J, the junction kept 17 bases outside the gene matches. This CDR3 comprises 18 residues. The V gene's germline CDR1 is SGHAT and CDR2 FQNNGV. The CDR3 DNA follows: TGTGCCAGCAGCTCCGTCCCGAAAGCTAGCGGGGGGGCCCGGGAGCAGTACTTC. Its protein product is CASSSVPKASGGAREQYF.

A single count supports this clone. The same CDR3 can be traced to other DNA sequences in this sample. J is TRBJ2-5 and V is TRBV5-1; TRBD2 matches at 7 bases. Germline CDR1 is SGHRS and CDR2 is YFSETQ. Trimming at V came to 0 bases and at J to 2 bases, leaving 4 bases not matched to a gene. This CDR3 is built from 15 residues. CDR3 residues: CASSLASGVQETQYF. CDR3 DNA: TGCGCCAGCAGCTTGGCCAGCGGGGTTCAAGAGACCCAGTACTTC.

The rearrangement uses TRBV7-2 and TRBJ1-2; D is undetermined. V was shortened by 9 bases and J by 1 base, with 9 bases between the two germline ends. The CDR3 length is 12 residues. Germline assignment: CDR1 SGHTA and CDR2 FQGNSA. DNA of the CDR3: TGTGCCAGTACGGCGGTTAACTATGGCTACACCTTC. This gives the protein CASTAVNYGYTF.

The chain is built from TRBV6-2 or TRBV6-3 and TRBJ1-6; unclear D gene. V lost 4 bases and J 6 bases, leaving 13 bases between the germline ends. Germline CDR1 is MNHEY and CDR2 is SVGEGT. The CDR3 has 15 amino acids. CDR3: CASSSRARGNSPLHF. The CDR3 DNA is TGTGCCAGCAGTTCCCGGGCCCGGGGTAATTCACCCCTCCACTTT.

The chain couples TRBV7-2 to TRBJ1-2; 11 nucleotides line up with TRBD1. The CDR3 totals 14 residues. The J segment lost 7 bases and the V segment lost 6 bases, leaving 7 bases of the junction unmatched. CDR1 and CDR2 (germline): SGHTA, FQGNSA. Here the CDR3 reads CASSRDRGISGYTF. The CDR3 DNA sequence: TGTGCCAGCAGTCGGGACAGGGGGATAAGTGGCTACACCTTC.